This T cell receptor (beta chain) was documented in a study of T-cell reconstitution after alpha-beta-depleted transplantation in children. The germline V gene has CDR1 DFQATT and CDR2 SNEGSKA (reference sequence). V lost 6 bases, J lost 1 base, and 16 bases lay in between. The CDR3 spans 14 residues. This clonotype occurred many times. A library of TCRbeta sequences, prepared with unique molecular identifiers, was generated. One entry per CDR3 protein, called by TCRdb with MiXCR from the PCR reads. Seen here are roughly 590,000 distinct CDR3 sequences, roughly 15% observed once, and the top ten hold 1.1%.

The chain employs TRBV20-1 and TRBJ2-7, with D tentatively TRBD2 (7 bases). The sample in question was PBMCs from the stem cell graft donor, obtained from the stem cell graft. This clonotype originated in a human donor who donated a stem cell graft to a child with acute myeloid leukemia. The CDR3 here is CSAQSAGASYEQYF. The CDR3 DNA follows: TGCAGTGCGCAGTCGGCGGGGGCATCCTACGAGCAGTACTTC.